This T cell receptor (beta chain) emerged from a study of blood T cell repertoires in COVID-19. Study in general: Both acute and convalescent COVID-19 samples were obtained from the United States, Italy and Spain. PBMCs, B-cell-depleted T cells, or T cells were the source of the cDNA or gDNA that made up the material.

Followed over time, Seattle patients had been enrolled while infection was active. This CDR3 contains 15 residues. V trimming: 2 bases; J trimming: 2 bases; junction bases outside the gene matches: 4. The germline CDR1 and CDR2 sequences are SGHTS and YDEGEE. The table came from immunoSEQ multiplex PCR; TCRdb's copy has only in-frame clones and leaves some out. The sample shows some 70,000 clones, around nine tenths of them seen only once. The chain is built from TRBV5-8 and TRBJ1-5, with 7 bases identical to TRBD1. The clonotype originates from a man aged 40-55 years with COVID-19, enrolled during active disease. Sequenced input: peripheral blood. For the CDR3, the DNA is TGTGCCAGCAGCTTTTTTACAGGGGGCAATCAGCCCCAGCATTTT. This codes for CASSFFTGGNQPQHF.